This TCR beta chain came from a study of T cell responses to AZD1222 COVID-19 vaccine (dated by TCRdb to the early 2020s). Concerning the study at large: Because spike-specific TCR depth and breadth did not differ between the two schedules, AZD1222 recipients who got a second dose at roughly 4 weeks were pooled with those who got a second dose at roughly 12 weeks. Trial participants were enrolled into age subgroups of 18-55, 56-69 and 70-plus years, which contained approximately 150, 28 and 58 TCR-sequenced participants, respectively. TCR sequencing was performed for more than 230 trial participants, of whom 207 were given two doses of AZD1222 and some 25 were given two doses of MenACWY control vaccine. General conclusions and limits of the study: No day 14 peak-response samples were available, so repertoires were characterized only after the peak T cell response. Vaccine-associated CD4 TCRs spanned the whole spike protein, with dominant responses in regions 160-218 and 743-854. After two AZD1222 doses, both the breadth and the depth of spike-specific TCRs were significantly higher than at day 0 and than in MenACWY recipients. Conclusions about previously exposed vaccinees are limited, since just five to seven AZD1222 recipients were seropositive for SARS-CoV-2 at baseline. Most participants were white British and females outnumbered males, and the authors suggested that clonal diversity may have been underestimated. Reportedly, almost half of the unique spike-specific TCRs recognized epitopes lying outside the regions that are mutated in the B.1.351 and B.1.1.7 variants. The 56-69-year group was small, and its depth increase did not reach significance, likely because of low power.

Reading the label with the study, this specimen's time point is: baseline before first vaccination. Samples from vaccinated people were obtained from the UK trials COV001 and COV002, which included a single-blind randomized controlled phase 2/3 trial of AZD1222 (ChAdOx1 nCoV-19) in healthy adults. For TCRbeta chain sequencing, PBMC samples from trial participants were taken at day 0 and at day 28 after the second dose. From a lookup of the germline V gene, CDR1 and CDR2 are SGDLS and YYNGEE. V loses 4 bases at its end and J loses 0 bases; junction bases beyond the gene matches: 12. The cysteine opens and the phenylalanine closes a CDR3 of 18 amino acids. The kept DNA is CDR3 alone, 54 bases in frame from the first base. In its sample, this clone was seen once. It has no known antigen specificity. Base qualities are not provided; no much larger clone lies one nucleotide away. The CDR3 regions of human TCRbeta chains were analyzed by immunosequencing. In the original analysis: TCRs in the repertoires were compared against a reference library of SARS-CoV-2-specific TCRs that had been generated with the MIRA antigen-specificity platform. Breadth was defined as the fraction of unique TCRs that were SARS-CoV-2-associated. Depth was defined as the fraction of total T cells that were SARS-CoV-2-associated. Each spike-specific TCR was assigned to its reactive spike region and to a CD4 or CD8 class using the MIRA data. Log10-transformed breadth and depth values were compared by one-way ANOVA with Sidak's multiple comparisons tests. Held by TCRdb, this immuneACCESS table contains in-frame sequences only and omits some clones. Under half of the omission traces to an unresolved V gene where checked; the cause of the rest is unknown. D and trimming were read from the DNA, whereas the V and J calls and clone size are those reported in that table. For this sample the table gives 110,000 or so clones, of which 75% to 90% were detected only once. 5.2% of the sample belongs to the ten largest clones.

The sequencing here drew on peripheral blood, taken on day 0 of AZD1222 vaccination. The clonotype comes from an adult in good health. The chain couples TRBV9 to TRBJ2-4; TRBD2 aligns with 8 central bases. CDR3 loop: CASSPGTSGFLAKNIQYF. Here is the DNA: TGTGCCAGCAGCCCGGGCACTAGCGGATTCCTAGCCAAAAACATTCAGTACTTC.